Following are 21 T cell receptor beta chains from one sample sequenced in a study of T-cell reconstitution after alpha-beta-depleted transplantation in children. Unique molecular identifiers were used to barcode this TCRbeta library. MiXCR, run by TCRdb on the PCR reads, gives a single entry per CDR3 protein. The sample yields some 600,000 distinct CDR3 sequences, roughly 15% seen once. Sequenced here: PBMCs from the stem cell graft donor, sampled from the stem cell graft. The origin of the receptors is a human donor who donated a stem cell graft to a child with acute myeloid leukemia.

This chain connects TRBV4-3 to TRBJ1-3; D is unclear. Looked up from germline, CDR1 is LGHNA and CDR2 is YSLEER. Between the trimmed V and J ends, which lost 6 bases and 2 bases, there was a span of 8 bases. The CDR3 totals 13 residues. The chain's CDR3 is CASRDSAGNTIYF. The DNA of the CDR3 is TGCGCCAGCAGAGACTCTGCTGGAAACACCATATATTTT.

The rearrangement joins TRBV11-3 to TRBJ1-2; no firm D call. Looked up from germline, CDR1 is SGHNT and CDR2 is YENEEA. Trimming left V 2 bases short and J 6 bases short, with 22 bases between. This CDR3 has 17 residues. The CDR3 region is CASSLFLPTLKDHGYTF. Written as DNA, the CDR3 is TGTGCCAGCAGCTTATTCCTCCCGACCCTCAAGGACCATGGCTACACCTTC.

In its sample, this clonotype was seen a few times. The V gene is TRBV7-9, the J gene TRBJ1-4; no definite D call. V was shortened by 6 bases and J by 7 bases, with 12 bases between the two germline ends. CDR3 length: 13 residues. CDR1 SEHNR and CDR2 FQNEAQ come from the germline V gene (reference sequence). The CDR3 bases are TGTGCCAGCAGTCGCGAAGCGGGTGAAAAACTGTTTTTT. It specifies CASSREAGEKLFF.

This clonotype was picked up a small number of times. The chain's CDR3 is CSASIGRAYSNQPQHF. Written as DNA, the CDR3 is TGCAGTGCTAGTATTGGCAGGGCGTATAGCAATCAGCCCCAGCATTTT. The rearrangement uses TRBV20-1 and TRBJ1-5; TRBD1 is a possible D gene (5 bases). Trimming stripped 3 bases from V and 0 bases from J, with 15 bases between. Germline CDR1 is DFQATT and CDR2 is SNEGSKA (reference sequence). The CDR3 covers 16 residues.

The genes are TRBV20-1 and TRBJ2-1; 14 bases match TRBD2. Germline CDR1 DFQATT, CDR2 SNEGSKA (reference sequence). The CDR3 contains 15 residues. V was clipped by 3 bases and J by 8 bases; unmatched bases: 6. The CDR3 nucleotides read TGCAGTGCTAGTCGGACTAGCGGGGGGCCGGATGAGCAGTTCTTC. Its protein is CSASRTSGGPDEQFF.

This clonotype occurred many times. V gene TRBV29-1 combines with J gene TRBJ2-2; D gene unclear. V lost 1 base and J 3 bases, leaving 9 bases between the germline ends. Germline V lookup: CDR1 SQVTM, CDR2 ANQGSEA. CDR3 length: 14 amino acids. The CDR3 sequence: CSVEATSHTGELFF. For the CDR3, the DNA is TGCAGCGTTGAAGCCACCTCGCACACCGGGGAGCTGTTTTTT.

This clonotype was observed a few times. The CDR3 loop reads CASSYADRVEAFF. The CDR3 DNA reads TGTGCCAGCAGCTACGCTGACAGGGTTGAAGCTTTCTTT. The chain recombines TRBV7-9 with TRBJ1-1; the match to TRBD1 covers 7 bases. This CDR3 region has 13 residues. With V trimmed by 4 bases and J by 7 bases, 6 bases remained unmatched. Germline values: CDR1 SEHNR, CDR2 FQNEAQ (reference sequence). The whole variable domain, remainder taken from reference TRBV7-9 and TRBJ1-1, is DTGVSQNPRHKITKRGQNVTFRCDPISEHNRLYWYRQTLGQGPEFLTYFQNEAQLEKSRLLSDRFSAERPKGSFSTLEIQRTEQGDSAMYLCASSYADRVEAFFGQGTRLTVV.

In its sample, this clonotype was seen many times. The CDR3 is CASRSMASRYEQFF. The CDR3 DNA sequence: TGTGCCAGCAGGTCTATGGCCTCGAGATATGAGCAGTTCTTC. This chain connects TRBV7-8 to TRBJ2-1; D is ambiguous. Trimming removed 6 bases at V and 8 bases at J, with 17 bases between. There are 14 residues in the CDR3. Germline V gene sequence: CDR1 SGHVS, CDR2 FQNEAQ.

The CDR3 loop reads CASSLSSGSVTGELFF. DNA of the CDR3: TGTGCCAGCAGTTTAAGCTCAGGGAGCGTTACCGGGGAGCTGTTTTTT. This chain connects TRBV27 to TRBJ2-2; either TRBD1 or TRBD2 may fit D (5 bases each). Trimming pared 2 bases from V and 5 bases from J, leaving 15 bases between. The CDR3 is 16 amino acids. Looked up from germline, CDR1 is MNHEY and CDR2 is SMNVEV (reference sequence).

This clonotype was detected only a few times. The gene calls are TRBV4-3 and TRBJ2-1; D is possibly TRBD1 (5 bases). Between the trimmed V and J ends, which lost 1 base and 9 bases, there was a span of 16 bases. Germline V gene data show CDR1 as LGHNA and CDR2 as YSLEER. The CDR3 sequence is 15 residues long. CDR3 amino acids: CASSQVLLGATEQFF. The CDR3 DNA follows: TGCGCCAGCAGCCAAGTTTTGTTAGGGGCCACTGAGCAGTTCTTC.

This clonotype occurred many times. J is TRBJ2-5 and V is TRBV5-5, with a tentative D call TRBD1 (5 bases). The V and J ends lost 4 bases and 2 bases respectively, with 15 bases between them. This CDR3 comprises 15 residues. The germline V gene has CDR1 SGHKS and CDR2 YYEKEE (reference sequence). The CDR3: CASSPTGHPQETQYF. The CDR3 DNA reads TGTGCCAGCAGCCCAACAGGACACCCACAAGAGACCCAGTACTTC. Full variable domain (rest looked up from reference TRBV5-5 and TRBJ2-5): DAGVTQSPTHLIKTRGQQVTLRCSPISGHKSVSWYQQVLGQGPQFIFQYYEKEERGRGNFPDRFSARQFPNYSSELNVNALLLGDSALYLCASSPTGHPQETQYFGPGTRLLVL.

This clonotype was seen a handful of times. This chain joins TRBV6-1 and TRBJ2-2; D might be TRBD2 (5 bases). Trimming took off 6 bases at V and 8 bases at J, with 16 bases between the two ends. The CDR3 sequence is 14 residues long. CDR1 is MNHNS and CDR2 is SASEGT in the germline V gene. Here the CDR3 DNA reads TGTGCCAGCAGCCCCCGACCCGCGGGTGGGGAGCTGTTTTTT. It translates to CASSPRPAGGELFF.

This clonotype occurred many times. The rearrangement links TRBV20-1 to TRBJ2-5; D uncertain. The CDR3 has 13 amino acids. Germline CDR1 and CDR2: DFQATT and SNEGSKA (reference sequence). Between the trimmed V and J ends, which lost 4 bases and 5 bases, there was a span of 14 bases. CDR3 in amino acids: CSATPQRTETQYF. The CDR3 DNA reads TGCAGTGCTACCCCCCAGCGTACGGAGACCCAGTACTTC.

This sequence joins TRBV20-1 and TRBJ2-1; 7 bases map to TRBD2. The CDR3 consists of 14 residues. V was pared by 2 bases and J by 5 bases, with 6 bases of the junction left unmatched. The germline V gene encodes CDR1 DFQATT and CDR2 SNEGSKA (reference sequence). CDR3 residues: CSARIPLADNEQFF. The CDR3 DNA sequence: TGCAGTGCTAGAATCCCGCTAGCGGACAATGAGCAGTTCTTC.

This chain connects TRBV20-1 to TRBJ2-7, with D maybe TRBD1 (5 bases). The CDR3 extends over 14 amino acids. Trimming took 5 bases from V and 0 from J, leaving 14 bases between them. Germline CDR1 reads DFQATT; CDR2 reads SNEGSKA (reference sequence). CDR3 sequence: CSAPRLTGSYEQYV. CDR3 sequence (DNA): TGCAGTGCTCCCCGCCTAACAGGCTCCTACGAGCAGTACGTC.

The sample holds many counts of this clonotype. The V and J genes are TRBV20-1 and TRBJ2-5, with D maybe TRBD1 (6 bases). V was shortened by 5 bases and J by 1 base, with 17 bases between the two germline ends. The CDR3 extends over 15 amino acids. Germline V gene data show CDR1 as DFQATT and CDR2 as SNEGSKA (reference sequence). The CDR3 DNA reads TGCAGTGCTCGAGGGTTCACAGGGATCCAAGAGACCCAGTACTTC. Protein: CSARGFTGIQETQYF.

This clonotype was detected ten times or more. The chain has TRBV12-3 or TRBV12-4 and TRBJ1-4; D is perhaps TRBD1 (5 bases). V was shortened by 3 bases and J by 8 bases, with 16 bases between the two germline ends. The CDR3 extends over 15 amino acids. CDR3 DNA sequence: TGTGCCAGCAGTTTGAATCCAGGGCAAAGCGAAAAACTGTTTTTT. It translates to CASSLNPGQSEKLFF.

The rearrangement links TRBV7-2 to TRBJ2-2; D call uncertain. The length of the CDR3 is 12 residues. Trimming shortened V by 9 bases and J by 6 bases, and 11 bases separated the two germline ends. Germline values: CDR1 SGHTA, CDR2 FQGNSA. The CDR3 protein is CARTGLAGELFF. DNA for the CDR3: TGTGCCAGGACGGGTTTGGCCGGGGAGCTGTTTTTT.

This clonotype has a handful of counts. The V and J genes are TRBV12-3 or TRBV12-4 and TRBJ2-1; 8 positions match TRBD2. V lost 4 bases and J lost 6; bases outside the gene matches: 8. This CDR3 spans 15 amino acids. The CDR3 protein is CASSYLAGFSNEQFF. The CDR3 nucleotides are TGTGCCAGCAGTTACTTAGCGGGGTTCAGCAATGAGCAGTTCTTC.

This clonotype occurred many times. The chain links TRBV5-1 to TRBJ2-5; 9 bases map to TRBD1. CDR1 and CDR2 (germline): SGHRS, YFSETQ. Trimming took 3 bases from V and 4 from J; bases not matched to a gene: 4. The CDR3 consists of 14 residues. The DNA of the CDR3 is TGCGCCAGCAGCTGGGACAGGGAAGTAGAGACCCAGTACTTC. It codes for CASSWDREVETQYF. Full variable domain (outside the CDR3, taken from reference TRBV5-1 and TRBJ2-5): KAGVTQTPRYLIKTRGQQVTLSCSPISGHRSVSWYQQTPGQGLQFLFEYFSETQRNKGNFPGRFSGRQFSNSRSEMNVSTLELGDSALYLCASSWDREVETQYFGPGTRLLVL.

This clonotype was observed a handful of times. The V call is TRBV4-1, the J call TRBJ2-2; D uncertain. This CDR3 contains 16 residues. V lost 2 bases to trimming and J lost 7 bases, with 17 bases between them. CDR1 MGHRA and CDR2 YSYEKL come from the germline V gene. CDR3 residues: CASSQHPDLRNGELFF. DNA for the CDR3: TGCGCCAGCAGCCAACACCCTGACCTAAGAAACGGGGAGCTGTTTTTT.